Below, 19 T cell receptor beta chains from the same sample are listed, as sequenced in a study of blood T cell repertoires in COVID-19. Measured with immunoSEQ multiplex PCR; TCRdb has only the in-frame clones, and not every one. The repertoire includes about 120,000 clones, roughly 89% of them detected once, and 3.8% sits in the top ten. Sequencing input: peripheral blood. All receptors come from a woman aged 60-70 years with COVID-19, enrolled during active disease.

This clone was counted a few times. CDR3 coding DNA: TGTGCCAGTAGTATGCGTGGAGGACCGAGTAATGTCAATCAGCCCCAGCATTTT. Its protein product is CASSMRGGPSNVNQPQHF. This chain connects TRBV19 to TRBJ1-5; the D is unclear. This CDR3 is built from 18 residues. V dropped 3 bases and J dropped 3 bases, with 21 bases sitting between them. Germline V gene sequence: CDR1 LNHDA, CDR2 SQIVND (reference sequence).

This chain connects TRBV27 to TRBJ1-2; tentative D call: TRBD1 (5 bases). The CDR3 is 15 amino acids. Between the trimmed V and J ends, which lost 3 bases and 8 bases, there was a span of 19 bases. The germline CDR1 and CDR2 sequences are MNHEY and SMNVEV (reference sequence). CDR3 region: CASSLSVGQLYGYTF. The CDR3 DNA reads as TGTGCCAGCAGTTTGTCGGTGGGGCAGCTCTACGGCTACACCTTC.

This clone was recorded once. The chain links TRBV12-3 or TRBV12-4 to TRBJ2-2; no reliable D call. This CDR3 region has 12 residues. V was pared by 6 bases and J by 1 base, with 3 bases between. The CDR3 reads CASSRNTGELFF. CDR3 DNA: TGTGCCAGCAGCAGGAACACCGGGGAGCTGTTTTTT.

The chain has TRBV9 and TRBJ2-3, with a tentative D call TRBD2 (6 bases). This CDR3 is built from 15 residues. The V gene lost 5 bases and the J gene lost 1 base, with 14 bases spanning the gap. Per the germline V gene, CDR1 is SGDLS and CDR2 is YYNGEE. The CDR3 nucleotides read TGTGCCAGCAGAGGACCGGGAGCCCGCACAGATACGCAGTATTTT. As protein: CASRGPGARTDTQYF.

The chain links TRBV5-4 to TRBJ1-2; 11 bases are shared with TRBD1. The ends lost 4 bases at V and 6 bases at J; junction bases unmatched: 8. The CDR3 runs 15 residues. Looked up from germline, CDR1 is SGHNT and CDR2 is YYREEE (reference sequence). The CDR3 sequence: CASSGVDRGHNGYTF. Here the CDR3 DNA reads TGTGCCAGCAGCGGAGTGGACAGGGGGCATAATGGCTACACCTTC.

The V and J genes are TRBV11-2 and TRBJ1-6, with 7 bases lining up with TRBD1. J was trimmed by 5 bases and V by 4 bases; bases with no gene match: 5. This CDR3 is 15 amino acids long. Germline CDR1 reads SGHAT; CDR2 reads FQNNGV. The CDR3 DNA reads as TGTGCCAGCAGCTCCCTCAGGGGGAATAATTCACCCCTCCACTTT. This translates into CASSSLRGNNSPLHF.

A single count supports this clone. This rearrangement joins TRBV2 to TRBJ1-5, with 11 bases identical to TRBD1. Losses at the gene ends were 8 bases for V and 9 bases for J; bases not matched to a gene: 9. This CDR3 has 14 residues. Looked up from germline, CDR1 is SNHLY and CDR2 is FYNNEI. The CDR3 sequence: CASGTGGSMGPQHF. For the CDR3, the DNA is TGTGCCAGCGGGACAGGGGGTAGCATGGGGCCCCAGCATTTT.

This chain connects TRBV21-1 to TRBJ2-4; the D call TRBD2 from the table was never checked on the DNA. TRBV21-1 is marked as a pseudogene. CDR3 length: 16 residues. This CDR3 reads CASSKDGGLAKNIQYF. The DNA for the CDR3 is TGTGCCAGCAGCAAAGACGGGGGTCTGGCCAAAAACATTCAGTACTTC.

The rearrangement joins TRBV6-5 to TRBJ1-2; 10 positions match TRBD1. The CDR3 runs 13 residues. Germline V gene data show CDR1 as MNHEY and CDR2 as SVGAGI. V lost 7 bases and J lost 6; bases outside the gene matches: 5. This CDR3 reads CASTQGTGDGYTF. In DNA, the CDR3 is TGTGCCAGCACCCAAGGGACAGGGGATGGCTACACCTTC.

The table lists this clone with a few counts. J is TRBJ2-3 and V is TRBV6-6; 14 bases map to TRBD2. The V and J ends lost 6 bases and 4 bases, in that order; junction bases with no gene match: 6. The length of the CDR3 is 16 residues. Germline CDR1 MNHNY, CDR2 SVGAGI (reference sequence). CDR3 nucleotides: TGTGCCAGCAGCTGGACTAGCGGGGGGTCCTCAGATACGCAGTATTTT. Protein product: CASSWTSGGSSDTQYF.

The chain has TRBV7-9 and TRBJ1-4, with TRBD1 matching 7 bases. The V gene's germline CDR1 is SEHNR and CDR2 FQNEAQ (reference sequence). The CDR3 totals 15 residues. Trimming took 5 bases from V and 8 from J; bases not matched to a gene: 11. The CDR3, as DNA: TGTGCCAGCAGCCGCCTGGGACAGTTCGGCGAAAAACTGTTTTTT. It is translated as CASSRLGQFGEKLFF.

The genes are TRBV5-1 and TRBJ1-2, with D perhaps TRBD1 (6 bases). The CDR3 loop spans 15 amino acids. Germline assignment: CDR1 SGHRS and CDR2 YFSETQ. V gave up 0 bases and J gave up 4 bases, with 13 bases separating them. The CDR3, as DNA: TGCGCCAGCAGCTTGGGGGACATTGGGATCTATGGCTACACCTTC. Translation gives CASSLGDIGIYGYTF.

Here the CDR3 reads CASSLGYGSNYGYTF. In DNA, the CDR3 is TGCGCCAGCAGCTTGGGCTACGGGTCTAACTATGGCTACACCTTC. J is TRBJ1-2 and V is TRBV5-1; D unclear. This CDR3 comprises 15 residues. The V end lost 0 bases, the J end lost 0 bases, and 9 bases lay between the germline ends. The V gene's germline CDR1 is SGHRS and CDR2 YFSETQ.

CDR3 protein: CASSERRDIKTEAFF. CDR3 sequence (DNA): TGTGCCAGCAGCGAGAGGAGGGATATAAAGACTGAAGCTTTCTTT. V gene TRBV7-9 combines with J gene TRBJ1-1; no clear D. The CDR3 sequence is 15 residues long. From germline, CDR1 is SEHNR and CDR2 FQNEAQ (reference sequence). Trimming removed 5 bases from V and 5 bases from J, with 18 bases in between. Full variable domain (outside the CDR3, taken from reference TRBV7-9 and TRBJ1-1): DTGVSQNPRHKITKRGQNVTFRCDPISEHNRLYWYRQTLGQGPEFLTYFQNEAQLEKSRLLSDRFSAERPKGSFSTLEIQRTEQGDSAMYLCASSERRDIKTEAFFGQGTRLTVV.

This clone was detected a few times. The chain is built from TRBV21-1 and TRBJ1-2; the table calls TRBD1, which could not be checked here. TRBV21-1 represents a pseudogene. This CDR3 comprises 14 residues. The CDR3 sequence: CAILGSGGNYGYTF. The CDR3 DNA follows: TGTGCCATTCTGGGGTCAGGGGGTAACTATGGCTACACCTTC.

The rearrangement links TRBV6-2 or TRBV6-3 to TRBJ2-7; the match to TRBD2 covers 10 bases. The CDR3 spans 14 residues. With 5 bases clipped from V and 3 bases from J, the junction kept 4 bases outside the gene matches. CDR1 and CDR2 from the germline V gene are MNHEY and SVGEGT. Written as DNA, the CDR3 is TGTGCCAGCAGTGTCCTAGCGGGGGACTACGAGCAGTACTTC. Translating gives CASSVLAGDYEQYF.

The V call is TRBV7-9, the J call TRBJ2-5; TRBD2 might be the D (7 bases). The V and J ends lost 4 bases and 2 bases respectively, with 20 bases between them. The CDR3 consists of 17 residues. The V gene's germline CDR1 is SEHNR and CDR2 FQNEAQ (reference sequence). The DNA for the CDR3 is TGTGCCAGCAGCTCTAGGGGGGGATCAGCGGAACAAGAGACCCAGTACTTC. This gives the protein CASSSRGGSAEQETQYF. The variable domain in full, completed from reference TRBV7-9 and TRBJ2-5, reads DTGVSQNPRHKITKRGQNVTFRCDPISEHNRLYWYRQTLGQGPEFLTYFQNEAQLEKSRLLSDRFSAERPKGSFSTLEIQRTEQGDSAMYLCASSSRGGSAEQETQYFGPGTRLLVL.

V is TRBV18 and J is TRBJ2-1; 8 positions match TRBD1. Trimming cost V 3 bases and J 5 bases; bases outside gene matches: 6. CDR3 length: 15 amino acids. Germline CDR1 reads KGHSH; CDR2 reads LQKENI. The CDR3 DNA reads TGTGCCAGCTCACCTTCAGGCAGGGGGCACAATGAGCAGTTCTTC. The encoded protein is CASSPSGRGHNEQFF.

The rearrangement uses TRBV5-1 and TRBJ2-5; the match to TRBD2 covers 10 bases. The germline V gene encodes CDR1 SGHRS and CDR2 YFSETQ. Losses at the gene ends were 7 bases for V and 5 bases for J; bases not matched to a gene: 11. The CDR3 consists of 15 residues. For the CDR3, the DNA is TGCGCCAGCGTGAGTCTAGCGGGGGTAGGGGAGACCCAGTACTTC. Its protein product is CASVSLAGVGETQYF.